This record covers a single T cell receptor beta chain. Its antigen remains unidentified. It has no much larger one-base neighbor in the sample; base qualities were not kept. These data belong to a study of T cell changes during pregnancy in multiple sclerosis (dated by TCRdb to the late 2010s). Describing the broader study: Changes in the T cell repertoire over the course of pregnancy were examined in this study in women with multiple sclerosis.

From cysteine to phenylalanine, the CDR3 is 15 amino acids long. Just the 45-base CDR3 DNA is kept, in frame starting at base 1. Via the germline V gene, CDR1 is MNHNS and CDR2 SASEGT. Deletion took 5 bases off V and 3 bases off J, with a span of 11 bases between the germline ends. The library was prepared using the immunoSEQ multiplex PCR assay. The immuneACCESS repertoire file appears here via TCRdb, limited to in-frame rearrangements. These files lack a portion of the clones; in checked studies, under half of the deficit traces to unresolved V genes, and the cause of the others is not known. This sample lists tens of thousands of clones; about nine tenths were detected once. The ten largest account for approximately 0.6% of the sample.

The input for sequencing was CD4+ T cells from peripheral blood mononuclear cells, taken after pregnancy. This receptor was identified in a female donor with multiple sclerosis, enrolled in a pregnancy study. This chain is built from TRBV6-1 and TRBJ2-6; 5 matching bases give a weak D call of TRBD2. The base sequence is TGTGCCAGCAGTCGTGCCGCGGGTGGGGCCAACGTCCTGACTTTC. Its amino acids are CASSRAAGGANVLTF.